One and the same sample provided the 20 T cell receptor beta chains below, sequenced in a study of blood T cell repertoires in COVID-19. The data were produced by immunoSEQ multiplex PCR, yet TCRdb's version contains in-frame clones alone and is incomplete. The sample yields 130,000 to 150,000 clones, about 83% seen once. The specimen sequenced was PBMCs or T cells enriched from blood (not recorded which). Receptor source: a woman aged 45-65 years who had been exposed to COVID-19.

This clone was detected once. J is TRBJ2-2 and V is TRBV6-5; D is ambiguous. V shed 6 bases and J shed 6 bases, with 14 bases lying between them. This CDR3 has 14 amino acids. Germline-derived CDR1 and CDR2 are MNHEY and SVGAGI. CDR3 region: CASRPNSEPGELFF. CDR3 sequence (DNA): TGTGCCAGCAGGCCAAACTCCGAACCCGGGGAGCTGTTTTTT.

CDR3 region: CASSQSGTEADTQYF. The DNA of the CDR3 is TGTGCCAGCAGCCAATCCGGGACAGAAGCAGATACGCAGTATTTT. V and J are TRBV3-1 (or the pseudogene TRBV3-2) and TRBJ2-3, with 7 bases that match TRBD1. CDR3 size: 15 residues. Per the germline V gene, CDR1 is LGHDT and CDR2 is YNNKEL (reference sequence). With 2 bases clipped from V and 4 bases from J, the junction kept 6 bases outside the gene matches.

The V and J genes are TRBV6-4 and TRBJ2-7; TRBD1 agrees at 7 bases. CDR1 and CDR2 from the germline V gene are MRHNA and SNTAGT. J gave up 3 bases and V 0 bases, and 17 bases lay outside the gene matches. This CDR3 contains 19 residues. For the CDR3, the DNA is TGTGCCAGCAGTGACTCGATAACAGGGGCCCCAGGTTTCGTCTACGAGCAGTACTTC. Translation gives CASSDSITGAPGFVYEQYF.

This chain joins TRBV11-2 and TRBJ1-6; 9 nucleotides agree with TRBD1. This CDR3 comprises 15 residues. In germline, CDR1 is SGHAT, CDR2 FQNNGV. J lost 10 bases, V lost 1 base, and 5 bases had no gene match. This CDR3 is CASSLGGQGQSPLHF. DNA of the CDR3: TGTGCCAGCAGCTTAGGGGGACAGGGTCAGTCACCCCTCCACTTT.

This clone has just a few counts. The chain carries TRBV9 and TRBJ2-1, with D perhaps TRBD2 (5 bases). CDR3 length: 15 amino acids. Deletions cut 0 bases from V and 3 bases from J, with 10 bases between. Germline V gene sequence: CDR1 SGDLS, CDR2 YYNGEE. The CDR3 DNA reads as TGTGCCAGCAGCGTAGACGGGAACATCTACAATGAGCAGTTCTTC. This encodes CASSVDGNIYNEQFF.

The chain employs TRBV5-5 and TRBJ1-2; TRBD1 agrees at 8 bases. The junction had 5 bases not matched to a gene; V was cut back by 3 bases and J by 4 bases. Per germline, CDR1 SGHKS and CDR2 YYEKEE (reference sequence). The CDR3 contains 14 residues. In DNA, the CDR3 is TGTGCCAGCAGCTGGGGACAGGAGCCCTATGGCTACACCTTC. Amino acid sequence: CASSWGQEPYGYTF.

This clone has a single count. The chain couples TRBV5-1 to TRBJ2-7; D might be TRBD2 (5 bases). The V gene lost 7 bases and the J gene lost 5 bases, with 13 bases spanning the gap. Germline assignment: CDR1 SGHRS and CDR2 YFSETQ. CDR3 length: 12 amino acids. CDR3 loop: CASSRPGDEQYF. The CDR3 region has the DNA TGCGCCAGCTCTCGTCCCGGGGACGAGCAGTACTTC. Combining the CDR3 with reference TRBV5-1 and TRBJ2-7 gives the whole variable domain KAGVTQTPRYLIKTRGQQVTLSCSPISGHRSVSWYQQTPGQGLQFLFEYFSETQRNKGNFPGRFSGRQFSNSRSEMNVSTLELGDSALYLCASSRPGDEQYFGPGTRLTVT.

J is TRBJ2-1 and V is TRBV6-6; D is possibly TRBD1 (5 bases). The V gene's germline CDR1 is MNHNY and CDR2 SVGAGI (reference sequence). V lost 6 bases, J lost 4 bases, and 10 bases lay in between. CDR3 length equals 13 residues. In DNA, the CDR3 is TGTGCCAGCAGACAGGTCGCGTACAATGAGCAGTTCTTC. Protein product: CASRQVAYNEQFF.

The chain couples TRBV5-1 to TRBJ2-1; a possible D gene is TRBD2 (5 bases). With 0 bases removed from V and 6 bases from J, the gap between germline ends came to 10 bases. The CDR3 extends over 14 amino acids. The germline gives CDR1 SGHRS, CDR2 YFSETQ. The CDR3 loop reads CASSLDGLANEQFF. The CDR3 DNA is TGCGCCAGCAGCTTGGATGGCCTAGCCAATGAGCAGTTCTTC. Full variable domain (rest looked up from reference TRBV5-1 and TRBJ2-1): KAGVTQTPRYLIKTRGQQVTLSCSPISGHRSVSWYQQTPGQGLQFLFEYFSETQRNKGNFPGRFSGRQFSNSRSEMNVSTLELGDSALYLCASSLDGLANEQFFGPGTRLTVL.

This clone was observed a few times. This chain joins TRBV9 and TRBJ1-2, with TRBD1 matching over 8 bases. V shed 4 bases and J 4 bases; nucleotides not matched to a gene: 6. Germline V gene sequence: CDR1 SGDLS, CDR2 YYNGEE. The CDR3 loop spans 14 amino acids. This CDR3 is CASSFTDRGYGYTF. DNA for the CDR3: TGTGCCAGCAGCTTCACAGACAGGGGCTATGGCTACACCTTC.

V gene TRBV5-4 combines with J gene TRBJ1-3; D gene uncertain. The CDR3 runs to 17 residues. From germline, CDR1 is SGHNT and CDR2 YYREEE (reference sequence). The V end lost 0 bases, the J end lost 2 bases, and 15 bases lay between the germline ends. This CDR3 is CASSLEGRGVAGNTIYF. DNA of the CDR3: TGTGCCAGCAGCTTGGAGGGTCGGGGAGTAGCTGGAAACACCATATATTTT.

The genes are TRBV27 and TRBJ1-2; 8 bases line up with TRBD1. Germline trimming cut 5 bases from V and 4 bases from J; bases unmatched to any gene: 27. This CDR3 has 21 amino acids. Germline CDR1 reads MNHEY; CDR2 reads SMNVEV (reference sequence). CDR3 coding DNA: TGTGCCAGCAGTCTAAAGGCGGAGACAGGGGCGGTCCGGGTATATGTCTATGGCTACACCTTC. As protein: CASSLKAETGAVRVYVYGYTF.

The chain couples TRBV6-2 or TRBV6-3 to TRBJ1-1, with 7 bases aligning to TRBD1. Germline V lookup: CDR1 MNHEY, CDR2 SVGEGT. The CDR3 length is 13 residues. The junction had 2 bases not matched to a gene; V was cut back by 4 bases and J by 3 bases. The CDR3 loop is CASSSQGYTEAFF. In nucleotides, the CDR3 is TGTGCCAGCAGTTCACAGGGGTACACTGAAGCTTTCTTT.

V usage is TRBV19 and J usage is TRBJ1-4, with D possibly being TRBD1 (5 bases). CDR3 size: 19 residues. Between the trimmed V and J ends, which lost 7 bases and 4 bases, there was a span of 28 bases. The germline V gene has CDR1 LNHDA and CDR2 SQIVND (reference sequence). The CDR3 loop reads CASTSIRSGTGRGNEKLFF. The CDR3 region has the DNA TGTGCCAGTACCAGTATTCGTTCTGGGACCGGGAGGGGTAATGAAAAACTGTTTTTT.

The chain is built from TRBV9 and TRBJ2-3; possibly TRBD1 for D (5 bases). The germline V and J ends were trimmed by 0 bases and 4 bases, with 12 bases remaining between them. There are 15 residues in the CDR3. Germline lookup yields CDR1 SGDLS and CDR2 YYNGEE. This chain's CDR3 is CASSVAGARSDTQYF. CDR3 bases: TGTGCCAGCAGCGTAGCTGGGGCGAGGTCAGATACGCAGTATTTT. Drawing the rest from reference TRBV9 and TRBJ2-3, the complete variable domain is DSGVTQTPKHLITATGQRVTLRCSPRSGDLSVYWYQQSLDQGLQFLIQYYNGEERAKGNILERFSAQQFPDLHSELNLSSLELGDSALYFCASSVAGARSDTQYFGPGTRLTVL.

V and J are TRBV27 and TRBJ1-1; possibly TRBD1 for D (5 bases). Germline CDR1 and CDR2: MNHEY and SMNVEV (reference sequence). V lost 7 bases and J lost 5, with 20 bases in between. The CDR3 is 15 residues long. The CDR3 region is CASTRGTMSRTEAFF. DNA for the CDR3: TGTGCCAGCACCCGAGGGACTATGAGCAGGACTGAAGCTTTCTTT.

CDR3 coding DNA: TGTGCCAGCAGTCCCCGTTGGGCTGCAAATGAGCAGTTCTTC. It codes for CASSPRWAANEQFF. The chain employs TRBV27 and TRBJ2-1; D is undetermined. Germline V gene sequence: CDR1 MNHEY, CDR2 SMNVEV (reference sequence). V lost 5 bases to trimming and J lost 7 bases, with 15 bases between them. The CDR3 consists of 14 residues.

CDR3 amino acids: CASSEAPAGGLNTDTQYF. In nucleotides, the CDR3 is TGTGCCAGCAGTGAAGCGCCGGCAGGGGGATTGAACACAGATACGCAGTATTTT. The chain is built from TRBV6-1 and TRBJ2-3; 7 nucleotides align to TRBD1. Germline CDR1 reads MNHNS; CDR2 reads SASEGT. The J segment lost 2 bases and the V segment lost 0 bases, leaving 11 bases of the junction unmatched. The CDR3 is made up of 18 amino acids.

The chain has TRBV11-2 and TRBJ1-3; TRBD1 agrees at 9 bases. Trimming at V came to 5 bases and at J to 2 bases, leaving 1 base not matched to a gene. Germline-derived CDR1 and CDR2 are SGHAT and FQNNGV. This CDR3 is 14 amino acids long. The CDR3 DNA follows: TGTGCCAGCAGCCGGGACAGGGCTGGAAACACCATATATTTT. The encoded protein is CASSRDRAGNTIYF.

The chain is built from TRBV29-1 and TRBJ1-2, with a weak D call TRBD1 (5 bases). V was clipped by 7 bases and J by 3 bases, with 12 bases between them. The CDR3 is made up of 12 amino acids. Per germline, CDR1 SQVTM and CDR2 ANQGSEA. The CDR3 nucleotides are TGCAGCGGCCGCGCGGGACACTATGGCTACACCTTC. Translated: CSGRAGHYGYTF.